The rows below give T cell receptor beta chains drawn from one sample of a study of cytomegalovirus exposure and HLA in healthy donors. Assay used: immunoSEQ multiplex PCR; TCRdb lists only in-frame clones, some missing. Found here are nearly 100,000 clones, around 77% of them singletons; the top ten hold roughly 19%. The sample comprised PBMCs. Receptor source: an older woman in good health and CMV-seropositive. Each CDR3 is given with its conserved first and last residue. D genes are given only for firm matches. Clone size is not always given. Where it is, it says once, few, many or a class for expanded clones.

d_gene	abundance	v_gene	j_gene	CDR3aa	CDR3nt
-	-	TRBV19	TRBJ1-2	CASRWGPPNYGYTF	TGTGCCAGTAGATGGGGGCCTCCAAACTATGGCTACACCTTC
TRBD2	-	TRBV10-3	TRBJ2-5	CAISEPGLAGQETQYF	TGTGCCATCAGTGAACCGGGACTAGCGGGTCAGGAGACCCAGTACTTC
-	-	TRBV5-5	TRBJ1-5	CASSLWQIDQPQHF	TGTGCCAGCAGCTTGTGGCAAATCGATCAGCCCCAGCATTTT
TRBD1	-	TRBV5-1	TRBJ1-6	CASSPQPRQGNNSPLHF	TGCGCCAGCAGCCCACAACCTCGACAGGGAAACAATTCACCCCTCCACTTT
-	-	TRBV29-1	TRBJ1-2	CSVGATGLGGYTF	TGCAGCGTTGGGGCCACAGGTCTCGGGGGCTACACCTTC
-	-	TRBV6-1	TRBJ1-1	CASTTGLMNTEAFF	TGTGCCAGCACCACGGGACTGATGAACACTGAAGCTTTCTTT
TRBD1	-	TRBV7-2	TRBJ2-2	CASSSSGGGGELFF	TGTGCCAGCAGCTCCTCAGGGGGCGGGGGGGAGCTGTTTTTT
TRBD1	-	TRBV7-9	TRBJ1-5	CASSYQGEDQPQHF	TGTGCCAGCAGCTACCAGGGGGAAGATCAGCCCCAGCATTTT
-	-	TRBV9	TRBJ1-2	CASSPTAGAHYGYTF	TGTGCCAGCAGCCCCACCGCAGGGGCGCACTATGGCTACACCTTC
TRBD1	-	TRBV18	TRBJ1-1	CASSPTGTVGLDTEAFF	TGTGCCAGCTCACCAACCGGGACAGTCGGTCTGGACACTGAAGCTTTCTTT
TRBD1	-	TRBV2	TRBJ1-4	CASSWTGRLLSTNEKLFF	TGTGCCAGCAGCTGGACAGGCCGTCTATTATCAACTAATGAAAAACTGTTTTTT
TRBD2	-	TRBV7-8	TRBJ2-5	CASRLTRTAGDRQYF	TGTGCCAGCAGATTAACTAGGACGGCGGGAGATCGGCAGTACTTC
TRBD2	-	TRBV27	TRBJ2-1	CASRTGTSGRNEQFF	TGTGCCAGCAGAACCGGGACTAGCGGGAGGAATGAGCAGTTCTTC
-	-	TRBV6-1	TRBJ1-5	CASIREYSSNQPQHF	TGTGCCAGCATCAGGGAATACAGTAGCAATCAGCCCCAGCATTTT
-	-	TRBV30	TRBJ1-5	CAWSVRGNQPQHF	TGTGCCTGGAGTGTACGCGGGAATCAGCCCCAGCATTTT
-	-	TRBV29-1	TRBJ1-1	CSVEKTGGRTAFF	TGCAGCGTTGAGAAGACAGGTGGGCGTACGGCTTTCTTT
-	-	TRBV5-6	TRBJ2-7	CASTREAVRPHEQYF	TGTGCCAGCACCCGGGAAGCGGTCAGACCCCACGAGCAGTACTTC
TRBD1	-	TRBV19	TRBJ1-5	CASSPRDRGRNQPQHF	TGTGCCAGTAGCCCCCGGGACAGGGGGCGGAATCAGCCCCAGCATTTT
TRBD2	-	TRBV5-1	TRBJ2-1	CASSSGTSGRVPFF	TGCGCCAGCAGCTCGGGGACTAGCGGGAGGGTCCCGTTCTTC
-	few	TRBV5-6	TRBJ1-1	CASSPGITGAFF	TGTGCCAGCAGCCCAGGGATCACCGGAGCTTTCTTT
-	few	TRBV6-5	TRBJ2-7	CASRAGNTYEQYF	TGTGCCAGCAGGGCGGGAAATACCTACGAGCAGTACTTC
TRBD1	-	TRBV7-6	TRBJ1-3	CASSPRDRARNTIYF	TGTGCCAGCAGCCCTAGGGACAGGGCAAGAAACACCATATATTTT
-	few	TRBV13	TRBJ1-1	CASSLVRQRYTEAFF	TGTGCCAGCAGCTTAGTGAGACAGCGATACACTGAAGCTTTCTTT
-	few	TRBV18	TRBJ1-1	CASSPGGENTEAFF	TGTGCCAGCTCACCAGGAGGGGAGAACACTGAAGCTTTCTTT
TRBD1	-	TRBV28	TRBJ1-6	CASSPSDRAGSPLHF	TGTGCCAGCAGTCCCTCGGACAGGGCGGGTTCACCCCTCCACTTT
TRBD2	few	TRBV18	TRBJ2-5	CASSPGTSEGTQYF	TGTGCCAGCTCACCAGGGACTAGTGAAGGGACCCAGTACTTC
-	-	TRBV6-5	TRBJ2-7	CASSSQGGGGGWQYF	TGTGCCAGCAGTTCCCAGGGCGGGGGAGGGGGTTGGCAGTACTTC